Below are 19 T cell receptor beta chains sequenced from a single sample in a study of T cell responses to AZD1222 COVID-19 vaccine (dated by TCRdb to the early 2020s). In the paper's terms, the time point label means: about 28 days (+/-7) after the second vaccine dose. Libraries were constructed by the immunoSEQ multiplex PCR assay. This is the immuneACCESS table as TCRdb keeps it, with only in-frame sequences that have V and J called. A part of the clones is gone; compared with another copy, unresolved V genes explain less than half, and the rest is unexplained. The sample table holds roughly 180,000 clones, of which around 90% were seen once. The top ten hold roughly 2% of the sample. This sample comprised peripheral blood, obtained 28 days after the second AZD1222 dose. Every receptor here comes from an adult who received the AZD1222 COVID-19 vaccine.

The J gene is TRBJ2-5, the V gene TRBV2, with a tentative D call TRBD2 (5 bases). V was shortened by 8 bases and J by 1 base, with 14 bases between the two germline ends. This CDR3 comprises 14 residues. Germline CDR1 is SNHLY and CDR2 is FYNNEI. CDR3 sequence: CASQKEAAQETQYF. CDR3 coding DNA: TGTGCCAGCCAAAAGGAGGCAGCCCAAGAGACCCAGTACTTC. Full variable domain (remainder filled in from reference TRBV2 and TRBJ2-5): EPEVTQTPSHQVTQMGQEVILRCVPISNHLYFYWYRQILGQKVEFLVSFYNNEISEKSEIFDDQFSVERPDGSNFTLKIRSTKLEDSAMYFCASQKEAAQETQYFGPGTRLLVL.

The V and J genes are TRBV18 and TRBJ2-5, with D unclear. CDR3 length equals 13 residues. Trimming stripped 3 bases from V and 5 bases from J, with 10 bases between. Germline V lookup: CDR1 KGHSH, CDR2 LQKENI. As DNA, the CDR3 is TGTGCCAGCTCACCGGCCCAGTTGGAGACCCAGTACTTC. This codes for CASSPAQLETQYF.

The chain carries TRBV28 and TRBJ2-5; 7 positions agree with TRBD2. The V and J ends lost 4 bases and 1 base, in that order; junction bases with no gene match: 15. CDR3 length equals 18 residues. CDR1 and CDR2 (germline): MDHEN, SYDVKM. In DNA form, the CDR3 reads TGTGCCAGCAGTTGGACTAGTTTGGGATTACGATCCCAAGAGACCCAGTACTTC. As protein: CASSWTSLGLRSQETQYF.

V and J are TRBV10-3 and TRBJ1-3, with a tentative D call TRBD1 (5 bases). V lost 4 bases and J 0 bases, leaving 19 bases between the germline ends. Germline V gene data show CDR1 as ENHRY and CDR2 as SYGVKD. CDR3 length equals 18 residues. Here the CDR3 reads CAISVGRVETSSGNTIYF. CDR3 nucleotides: TGTGCCATCAGTGTGGGCAGGGTCGAGACCTCCTCTGGAAACACCATATATTTT.

This clone has only one observation. The chain couples TRBV5-4 to TRBJ1-6, with TRBD1 identical over 7 bases. The CDR3 totals 15 residues. V was pared by 4 bases and J by 9 bases, with 10 bases of the junction left unmatched. Germline values: CDR1 SGHNT, CDR2 YYREEE (reference sequence). The CDR3 nucleotides read TGTGCCAGCAGCAGAACGACAGGGCCTGGTTCACCCCTCCACTTT. Protein: CASSRTTGPGSPLHF.

This clone was recorded once. CDR3 loop: CASGGTGVYNEQFF. The CDR3 region has the DNA TGTGCCAGCGGGGGGACAGGGGTTTACAATGAGCAGTTCTTC. The chain links TRBV2 to TRBJ2-1, with 10 bases aligning to TRBD1. This CDR3 is built from 14 residues. Looked up from germline, CDR1 is SNHLY and CDR2 is FYNNEI. J lost 4 bases, V lost 8 bases, and 5 bases had no gene match.

V gene TRBV10-3 combines with J gene TRBJ2-1; possible D gene TRBD2, 6 bases. The CDR3 totals 14 residues. Germline lookup yields CDR1 ENHRY and CDR2 SYGVKD. V lost 0 bases and J lost 5, with 8 bases in between. The CDR3 loop reads CAISESGLNNEQFF. The CDR3 DNA follows: TGTGCCATCAGTGAGTCGGGACTCAACAATGAGCAGTTCTTC.

This clone was recorded once. The chain couples TRBV30 to TRBJ1-5; 7 bases are a match to TRBD1. The CDR3 loop spans 15 amino acids. The germline V gene has CDR1 GTSNPN and CDR2 SVGIG (reference sequence). V lost 0 bases, J lost 3 bases, and 5 bases stayed unmatched. The CDR3: CAWSVLGQLNQPQHF. In DNA, the CDR3 is TGTGCCTGGAGTGTTTTGGGACAGCTCAATCAGCCCCAGCATTTT. Full variable domain (missing parts from reference TRBV30 and TRBJ1-5): SQTIHQWPATLVQPVGSPLSLECTVEGTSNPNLYWYRQAAGRGLQLLFYSVGIGQISSEVPQNLSASRPQDRQFILSSKKLLLSDSGFYLCAWSVLGQLNQPQHFGDGTRLSIL.

V is TRBV7-7 and J is TRBJ2-3; 7 bases line up with TRBD2. This CDR3 spans 13 amino acids. Germline lookup yields CDR1 SSHAT and CDR2 FNYEAQ (reference sequence). J lost 3 bases, V lost 5 bases, and 2 bases had no gene match. This CDR3 reads CASSLSGTDTQYF. Written as DNA, the CDR3 is TGTGCCAGCAGCCTTAGCGGGACAGATACGCAGTATTTT.

A note on this clone: This CDR3 is also generated by other DNA sequences in the sample. The genes are TRBV6-5 and TRBJ1-3; D is possibly TRBD1 (5 bases). Trimming removed 2 bases at V and 1 base at J, with 6 bases between. This CDR3 is 14 amino acids long. From germline, CDR1 is MNHEY and CDR2 SVGAGI. The CDR3, as DNA: TGTGCCAGCAGTTACCAGGGATCTGGAAACACCATATATTTT. This translates into CASSYQGSGNTIYF.

The chain employs TRBV19 and TRBJ1-1, with 11 bases that match TRBD1. CDR3 length: 16 residues. V was clipped by 3 bases and J by 6 bases; unmatched bases: 9. The germline V gene encodes CDR1 LNHDA and CDR2 SQIVND (reference sequence). The CDR3 DNA sequence: TGTGCCAGTAGTATGCGATCGGGACAGGGGGACGCTGAAGCTTTCTTT. Translation: CASSMRSGQGDAEAFF.

J is TRBJ2-7 and V is TRBV2; D is unresolved. Germline-derived CDR1 and CDR2 are SNHLY and FYNNEI. CDR3 size: 14 residues. The V end was cut by 0 bases, the J end by 4 bases, with 10 bases between. This CDR3 reads CASSEAYSIYEQYF. DNA for the CDR3: TGTGCCAGCAGTGAAGCGTATTCTATTTACGAGCAGTACTTC.

This chain uses TRBV6-5 with TRBJ2-7, with TRBD2 identical over 7 bases. The V and J ends lost 5 bases and 2 bases, in that order; junction bases with no gene match: 6. The CDR3 has 14 amino acids. The germline V gene encodes CDR1 MNHEY and CDR2 SVGAGI. CDR3: CASSTTSDTYEQYF. As DNA, the CDR3 is TGTGCCAGCAGTACCACTAGCGACACCTACGAGCAGTACTTC.

The sample holds one count of this clone. V and J are TRBV15 and TRBJ2-7; TRBD1 is a possible D gene (6 bases). Germline CDR1 reads LNHNV; CDR2 reads YYDKDF (reference sequence). V lost 0 bases to trimming and J lost 13 bases, with 16 bases between them. CDR3 length: 13 amino acids. CDR3 bases: TGTGCCACCAGCAGAGATATCGAGGGGGAATACTACTTC. Its protein is CATSRDIEGEYYF. Based on the CDR3 plus reference TRBV15 and TRBJ2-7, the full variable domain is DAMVIQNPRYQVTQFGKPVTLSCSQTLNHNVMYWYQQKSSQAPKLLFHYYDKDFNNEADTPDNFQSRRPNTSFCFLDIRSPGLGDTAMYLCATSRDIEGEYYFGPGTRLTVT.

The V call is TRBV19, the J call TRBJ2-1; 8 nucleotides match TRBD1. Germline V gene sequence: CDR1 LNHDA, CDR2 SQIVND (reference sequence). This CDR3 has 16 residues. The V segment lost 5 bases and the J segment 7 bases; nucleotides outside the gene matches: 13. CDR3 protein: CASSELSGQGGNEQFF. The DNA for the CDR3 is TGTGCCAGTAGTGAGCTTAGCGGACAGGGTGGAAATGAGCAGTTCTTC.

V gene TRBV18 combines with J gene TRBJ2-7, with D possibly TRBD2 on 6 matching bases. The V and J ends lost 2 bases and 6 bases respectively, with 20 bases between them. This CDR3 region has 16 residues. Germline V gene lookup returns CDR1 KGHSH and CDR2 LQKENI. CDR3 bases: TGTGCCAGCTCACCAAGGACTACGGACGGCCTGCGCGAGCAGTACTTC. Translating it yields CASSPRTTDGLREQYF.

The chain employs TRBV6-6 and TRBJ2-7; the D gene is possibly TRBD2 (6 bases). V was pared by 6 bases and J by 4 bases, with 16 bases between. Germline V gene sequence: CDR1 MNHNY, CDR2 SVGAGI (reference sequence). The CDR3 has 14 residues. CDR3 sequence: CASSPGLARYEQYF. CDR3 nucleotide sequence: TGTGCCAGCAGCCCGGGACTGGCCAGATACGAGCAGTACTTC.

V is TRBV2 and J is TRBJ1-4, with TRBD1 as a possible D gene (6 bases). CDR3 size: 14 residues. V lost 5 bases to trimming and J lost 11 bases, with 18 bases between them. CDR1 is SNHLY, CDR2 FYNNEI, per germline. CDR3 protein: CASSSETGPPKLFF. In DNA, the CDR3 is TGTGCCAGCAGTTCCGAGACAGGCCCTCCGAAACTGTTTTTT.

Here the CDR3 reads CASSKTSGGDGHTEAFF. In DNA form, the CDR3 reads TGTGCCAGTAGCAAAACCTCCGGGGGGGACGGCCACACTGAAGCTTTCTTT. The rearrangement links TRBV19 to TRBJ1-1, with D possibly TRBD1 on 5 matching bases. The CDR3 has 17 amino acids. The V end was cut by 6 bases, the J end by 3 bases, with 23 bases between. In germline, CDR1 is LNHDA, CDR2 SQIVND (reference sequence).